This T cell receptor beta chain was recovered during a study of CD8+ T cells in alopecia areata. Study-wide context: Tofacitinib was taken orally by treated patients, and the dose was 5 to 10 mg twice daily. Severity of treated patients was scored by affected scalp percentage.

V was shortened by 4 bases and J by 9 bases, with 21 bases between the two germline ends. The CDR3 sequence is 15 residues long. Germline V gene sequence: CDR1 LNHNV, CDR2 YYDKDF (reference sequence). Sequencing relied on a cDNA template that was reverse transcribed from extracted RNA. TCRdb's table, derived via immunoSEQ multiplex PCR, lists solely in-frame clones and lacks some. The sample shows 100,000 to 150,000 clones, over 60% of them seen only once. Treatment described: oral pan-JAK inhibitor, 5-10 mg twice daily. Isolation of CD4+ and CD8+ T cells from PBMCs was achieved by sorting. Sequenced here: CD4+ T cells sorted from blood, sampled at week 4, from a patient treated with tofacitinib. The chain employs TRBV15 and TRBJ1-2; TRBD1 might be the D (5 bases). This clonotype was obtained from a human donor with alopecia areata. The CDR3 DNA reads TGTGCCACCAGCATACTGCCGGGGGGGATGAGCAGCTACACCTTC. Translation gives CATSILPGGMSSYTF. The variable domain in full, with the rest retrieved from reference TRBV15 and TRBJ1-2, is DAMVIQNPRYQVTQFGKPVTLSCSQTLNHNVMYWYQQKSSQAPKLLFHYYDKDFNNEADTPDNFQSRRPNTSFCFLDIRSPGLGDTAMYLCATSILPGGMSSYTFGSGTRLTVV.